The 8 T cell receptor beta chains given below trace back to one sample, sequenced in a study of OX40 agonist ivuxolimab in advanced cancers. The data were produced by immunoSEQ multiplex PCR, yet TCRdb's version contains in-frame clones alone and is incomplete. This sample yields tens of thousands of clones, of which 85% to 90% are seen a single time; about 3.9% belongs to the top ten. The sequencing used CD4+ or CD8+ T cells sorted from blood, collected in a trial of the OX40 agonist ivuxolimab. Receptor source: an adult with an advanced solid tumor such as melanoma, head and neck, liver or kidney cancer.

By proportion, this clone is medium-sized. This chain connects TRBV19 to TRBJ1-5, with a weak D call TRBD1 (6 bases). This CDR3 is 16 amino acids long. Germline V gene data show CDR1 as LNHDA and CDR2 as SQIVND (reference sequence). Trimming shortened V by 4 bases and J by 6 bases, and 19 bases separated the two germline ends. This chain's CDR3 is CASSTRTAGGIQPQHF. CDR3 bases: TGTGCCAGTAGTACCCGGACAGCGGGGGGGATTCAGCCCCAGCATTTT.

The rearrangement joins TRBV6-6 to TRBJ1-5; 7 bases are shared with TRBD1. V dropped 6 bases and J dropped 5; count of bases not matched to a gene: 7. The CDR3 length is 14 residues. Germline CDR1 reads MNHNY; CDR2 reads SVGAGI (reference sequence). CDR3 sequence (DNA): TGTGCCAGCAGGCCGGGACAGTTCTATCAGCCCCAGCATTTT. It codes for CASRPGQFYQPQHF.

The chain recombines TRBV6-6 with TRBJ1-6, with 8 nucleotides matching TRBD1. V was pared by 10 bases and J by 5 bases, with 10 bases of the junction left unmatched. This CDR3 comprises 15 residues. Per germline, CDR1 MNHNY and CDR2 SVGAGI (reference sequence). The CDR3: CATTTGTGDNSPLHF. The CDR3 bases are TGTGCCACCACTACGGGGACAGGAGATAATTCACCCCTCCACTTT.

The chain has TRBV7-9 and TRBJ2-7; a possible D gene is TRBD1 (5 bases). V lost 5 bases, J lost 3 bases, and 26 bases lay in between. The CDR3 contains 18 residues. Germline V gene sequence: CDR1 SEHNR, CDR2 FQNEAQ (reference sequence). The CDR3 protein is CASSPGVGVGRLLYEQYF. The CDR3 coding sequence is TGTGCCAGCAGCCCTGGCGTAGGCGTGGGGCGCCTACTCTACGAGCAGTACTTC.

This clone turned up a few times. V is TRBV4-3 and J is TRBJ2-5, with D tentatively TRBD2 (5 bases). The length of the CDR3 is 18 residues. From germline, CDR1 is LGHNA and CDR2 YSLEER. Trimming removed 2 bases from V and 3 bases from J, with 22 bases in between. CDR3 loop: CASSQQIDTLGVEETQYF. The DNA of the CDR3 is TGCGCCAGCAGCCAACAAATAGACACCCTCGGGGTGGAAGAGACCCAGTACTTC.

The V gene is TRBV7-2, the J gene TRBJ2-5; 13 bases match TRBD2. With V trimmed by 5 bases and J by 5 bases, 8 bases remained unmatched. The germline V gene has CDR1 SGHTA and CDR2 FQGNSA. The CDR3 is 16 amino acids. CDR3 amino acids: CASSETGTSGVETQYF. The CDR3, as DNA: TGTGCCAGCAGCGAAACCGGGACTAGCGGGGTTGAGACCCAGTACTTC.

V gene TRBV7-9 combines with J gene TRBJ1-3; D gene unclear. This CDR3 has 16 amino acids. Deletions cut 2 bases from V and 1 base from J, with 12 bases between. The germline V gene has CDR1 SEHNR and CDR2 FQNEAQ (reference sequence). The CDR3 nucleotides read TGTGCCAGCAGCTTAACCGAGGCAGCGTCTGGAAACACCATATATTTT. It encodes CASSLTEAASGNTIYF.

The CDR3 reads CASSLTVNTEAFF. In DNA form, the CDR3 reads TGTGCCAGCAGCCTGACAGTGAACACTGAAGCTTTCTTT. The chain couples TRBV5-4 to TRBJ1-1; perhaps TRBD1 as D (5 bases). The V and J ends lost 4 bases and 0 bases respectively, with 7 bases between them. CDR1 and CDR2 (germline): SGHNT, YYREEE (reference sequence). The CDR3 has 13 residues.